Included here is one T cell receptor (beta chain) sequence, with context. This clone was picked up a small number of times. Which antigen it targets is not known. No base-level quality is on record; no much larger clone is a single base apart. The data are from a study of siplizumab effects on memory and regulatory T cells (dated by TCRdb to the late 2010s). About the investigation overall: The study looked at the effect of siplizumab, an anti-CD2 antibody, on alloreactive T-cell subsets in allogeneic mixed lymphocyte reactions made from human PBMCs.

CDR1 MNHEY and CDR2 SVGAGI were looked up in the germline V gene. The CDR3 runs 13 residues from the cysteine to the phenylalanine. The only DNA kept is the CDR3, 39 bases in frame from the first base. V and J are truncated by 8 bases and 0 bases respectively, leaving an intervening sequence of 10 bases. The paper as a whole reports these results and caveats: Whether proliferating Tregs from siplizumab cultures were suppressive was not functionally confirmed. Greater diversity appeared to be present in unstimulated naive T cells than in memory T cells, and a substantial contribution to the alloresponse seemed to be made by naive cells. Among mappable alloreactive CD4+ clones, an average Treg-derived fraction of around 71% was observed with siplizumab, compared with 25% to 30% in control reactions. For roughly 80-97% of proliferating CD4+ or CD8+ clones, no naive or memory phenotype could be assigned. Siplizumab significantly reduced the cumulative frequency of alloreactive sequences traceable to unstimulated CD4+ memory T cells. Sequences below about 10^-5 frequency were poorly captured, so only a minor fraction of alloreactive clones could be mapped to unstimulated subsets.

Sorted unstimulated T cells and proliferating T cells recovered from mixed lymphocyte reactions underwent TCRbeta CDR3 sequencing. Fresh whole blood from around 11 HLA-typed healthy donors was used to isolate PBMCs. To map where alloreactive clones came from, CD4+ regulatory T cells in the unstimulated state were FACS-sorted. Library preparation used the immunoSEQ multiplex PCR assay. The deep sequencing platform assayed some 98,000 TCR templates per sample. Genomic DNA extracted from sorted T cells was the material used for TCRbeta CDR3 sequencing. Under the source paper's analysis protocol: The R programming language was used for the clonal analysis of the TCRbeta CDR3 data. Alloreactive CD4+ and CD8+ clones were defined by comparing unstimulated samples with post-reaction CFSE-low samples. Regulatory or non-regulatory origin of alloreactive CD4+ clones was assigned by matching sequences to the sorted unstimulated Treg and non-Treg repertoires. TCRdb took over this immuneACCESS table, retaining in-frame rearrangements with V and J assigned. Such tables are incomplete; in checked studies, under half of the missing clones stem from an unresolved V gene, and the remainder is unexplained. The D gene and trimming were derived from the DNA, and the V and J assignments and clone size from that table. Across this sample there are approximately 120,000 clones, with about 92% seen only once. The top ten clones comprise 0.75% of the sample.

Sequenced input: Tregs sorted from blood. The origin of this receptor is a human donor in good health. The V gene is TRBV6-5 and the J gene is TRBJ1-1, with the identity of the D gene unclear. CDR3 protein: CASFLEMNTEAFF. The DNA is TGTGCCAGCTTTCTGGAGATGAACACTGAAGCTTTCTTT.